Given below is one T cell receptor beta chain in context. This record comes from a study of technical replicates of blood from several donors. Trimming removed 1 base at V and 1 base at J, with 13 bases between. The CDR3 is made up of 16 amino acids. CDR1 MGHRA and CDR2 YSYEKL come from the germline V gene. The method was immunoSEQ multiplex PCR; TCRdb's version includes in-frame clones alone and lacks a portion of them. Counted here are around 80,000 clones, 70% to 90% occurring once; the ten biggest clones make up roughly 0.38%. The chain is built from TRBV4-1 and TRBJ1-1; D call uncertain. The sequencing input was T cells isolated from PBMCs. The clonotype originates from a human donor in good health. CDR3 loop: CASSQARVVRNTEAFF. The CDR3 region has the DNA TGCGCCAGCAGCCAAGCTCGGGTCGTCCGGAACACTGAAGCTTTCTTT.